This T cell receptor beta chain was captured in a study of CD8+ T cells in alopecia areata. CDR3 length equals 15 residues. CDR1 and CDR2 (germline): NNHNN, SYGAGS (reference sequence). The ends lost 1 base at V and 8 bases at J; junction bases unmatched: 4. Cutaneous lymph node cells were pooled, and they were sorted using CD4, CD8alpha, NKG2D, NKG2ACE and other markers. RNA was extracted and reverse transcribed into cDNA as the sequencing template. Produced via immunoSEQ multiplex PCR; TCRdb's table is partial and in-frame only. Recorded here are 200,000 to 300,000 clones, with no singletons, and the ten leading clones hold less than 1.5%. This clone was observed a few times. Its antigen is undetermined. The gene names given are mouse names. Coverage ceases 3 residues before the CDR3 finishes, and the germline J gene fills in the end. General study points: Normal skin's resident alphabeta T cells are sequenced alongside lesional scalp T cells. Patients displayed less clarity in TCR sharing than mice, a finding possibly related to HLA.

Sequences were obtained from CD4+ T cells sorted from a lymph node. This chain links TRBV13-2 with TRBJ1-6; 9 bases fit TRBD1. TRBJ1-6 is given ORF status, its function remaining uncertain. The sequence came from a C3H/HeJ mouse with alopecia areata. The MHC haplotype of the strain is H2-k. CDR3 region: CASGDPTGGDSPLYF. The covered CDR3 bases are TGTGCCAGCGGTGATCCGACAGGGGGGGATTCGCCC.